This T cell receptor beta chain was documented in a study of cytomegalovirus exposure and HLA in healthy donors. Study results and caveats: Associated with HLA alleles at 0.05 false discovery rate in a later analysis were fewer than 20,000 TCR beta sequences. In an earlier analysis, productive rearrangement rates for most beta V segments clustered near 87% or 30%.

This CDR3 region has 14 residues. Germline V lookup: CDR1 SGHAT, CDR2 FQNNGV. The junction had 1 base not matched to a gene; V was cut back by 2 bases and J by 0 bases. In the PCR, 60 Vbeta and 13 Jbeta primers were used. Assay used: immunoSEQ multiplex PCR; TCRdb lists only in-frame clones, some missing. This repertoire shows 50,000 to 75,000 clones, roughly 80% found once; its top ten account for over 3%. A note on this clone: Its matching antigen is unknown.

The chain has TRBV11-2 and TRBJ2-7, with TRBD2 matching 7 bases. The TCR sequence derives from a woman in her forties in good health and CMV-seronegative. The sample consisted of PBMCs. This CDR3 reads CASSLRTSSYEQYF. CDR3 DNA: TGTGCCAGCAGCTTAAGGACTAGCTCCTACGAGCAGTACTTC.